These T cell receptor beta chains were read from a single sample in a study of Graves' ophthalmopathy and Graves' hyperthyroidism. TCRdb recomputed calls from the multiplex PCR reads with MiXCR, one row per CDR3 protein. The sample consists of 900,000 to 1,200,000 distinct CDR3 sequences, around a third of them appearing once. Material for sequencing was peripheral blood or thyroid tissue (not recorded which). The receptors here all came from an adult man with Graves' hyperthyroidism. Both conserved end residues are part of each CDR3. A D gene is named only where the DNA matches it firmly. A clone size is listed for some rows: how often the clone was seen (once, few, many), or a class if it is expanded.

>TRBJ1-1|TRBV15|NA|NA|12
CADLTGNTEAFF
TGTGCCGACCTGACAGGGAACACTGAAGCTTTCTTT
>TRBJ1-1|TRBV9|NA|TRBD1|15
CASSVKGQGVTEAFF
TGTGCCAGCAGCGTAAAGGGACAGGGAGTCACTGAAGCTTTCTTT
>TRBJ2-5|TRBV4-2|many|NA|14
CASSQETFQETQYF
TGTGCCAGCAGCCAAGAGACGTTCCAAGAGACCCAGTACTTC
>TRBJ1-2|TRBV27|NA|NA|14
CASSLYRQNYGYTF
TGTGCCAGCAGTTTATATCGGCAAAACTATGGCTACACCTTC
>TRBJ1-4|TRBV5-8|NA|NA|14
CASSGEGDEEKLFF
TGTGCCAGCAGCGGAGAGGGGGACGAAGAAAAACTGTTTTTT
>TRBJ1-1|TRBV6-1|NA|TRBD1|16
CASSTLEGQGGPEAFF
TGTGCCAGCAGTACCCTCGAAGGACAGGGTGGACCTGAAGCTTTCTTT
>TRBJ1-1|TRBV5-8|many|NA|14
CASSLLGGDTEAFF
TGTGCCAGCAGCTTGCTGGGGGGGGACACTGAAGCTTTCTTT
>TRBJ1-4|TRBV5-1|few|TRBD1|16
CASSLAQGQGFRKLFF
TGCGCCAGCAGCTTGGCCCAGGGACAGGGGTTTAGAAAACTGTTTTTT
>TRBJ1-1|TRBV7-9|many|TRBD1|16
CASSLVIGTVLTEAFF
TGTGCCAGCAGCTTAGTAATTGGGACAGTCTTGACTGAAGCTTTCTTT
>TRBJ2-5|TRBV5-1|many|TRBD1|15
CASSFRQGRQETQYF
TGCGCCAGCAGCTTTCGACAGGGGCGCCAAGAGACCCAGTACTTC
>TRBJ1-5|TRBV19|NA|NA|17
CASSLMMTVYSNQPQHF
TGTGCCAGTAGTTTAATGATGACAGTTTATAGCAATCAGCCCCAGCATTTT
>TRBJ1-2|TRBV6-5|NA|NA|13
CASSTTGRVGYTF
TGTGCCAGCAGTACGACAGGCCGCGTAGGCTACACCTTC
>TRBJ1-6|TRBV7-8|NA|TRBD1|18
CASSTQTGGKGHNSPLHF
TGTGCCAGCAGCACCCAGACAGGGGGCAAGGGGCATAATTCACCCCTCCACTTT
>TRBJ2-4|TRBV2|NA|TRBD1|12
CASSLGQGSQYF
TGTGCCAGCAGTTTGGGACAGGGATCTCAGTACTTC
>TRBJ2-5|TRBV7-9|NA|TRBD1|15
CASSPTTGAEETQYF
TGTGCCAGCAGCCCAACGACAGGGGCGGAGGAGACCCAGTACTTC
>TRBJ1-1|TRBV5-1|many|NA|14
CASRMAVFGTEAFF
TGCGCCAGCAGAATGGCGGTGTTCGGTACTGAAGCTTTCTTT
>TRBJ2-7|TRBV2|NA|NA|15
CASSELGGMRYEQYF
TGTGCCAGCAGTGAGCTTGGCGGGATGCGCTACGAGCAGTACTTC
>TRBJ2-3|TRBV7-2|NA|NA|14
CASSLELRSDTQYF
TGTGCCAGCAGCTTAGAGCTGCGGTCAGATACGCAGTATTTT
>TRBJ1-1|TRBV7-9|NA|NA|14
CASSFTAVNTEAFF
TGTGCCAGCAGCTTTACAGCCGTGAACACTGAAGCTTTCTTT
>TRBJ1-1|TRBV29-1|many|NA|13
CSVAQKLNTEAFF
TGCAGCGTCGCACAGAAGTTGAACACTGAAGCTTTCTTT
>TRBJ1-1|TRBV19|many|NA|14
CASSLQPMNTEAFF
TGTGCCAGTAGCCTCCAACCTATGAACACTGAAGCTTTCTTT
>TRBJ1-5|TRBV7-2|many|NA|15
CASSLASRNNQPQHF
TGTGCCAGCAGCTTAGCGTCGAGGAACAATCAGCCCCAGCATTTT
>TRBJ1-5|TRBV10-3|many|NA|13
CAISPLDNQPQHF
TGTGCCATCAGTCCCTTAGACAATCAGCCCCAGCATTTT
>TRBJ1-5|TRBV10-3|NA|TRBD1|16
CAISDTGTGGAQPQHF
TGTGCCATCAGTGATACCGGGACAGGGGGCGCTCAGCCCCAGCATTTT